Listed here are 27 T cell receptor beta chains from one sample, sequenced in a study of blood T cell repertoires in COVID-19 (dated by TCRdb to the early 2020s). The library was generated by the immunoSEQ multiplex PCR assay. TCRdb took this table from immuneACCESS and kept in-frame rearrangements with V and J called. Such tables lack part of the clones; where checked against another copy, unresolved V genes explain under half of the gap, and the rest is unexplained. The sample has around 300,000 clones on record, 85% to 90% of them singletons. Together, the top ten hold roughly a tenth of the sample. Specimen: PBMCs or T cells enriched from blood (not recorded which). The receptors were sampled from a woman in her 30s who had recovered from COVID-19.

In its sample, this clone was seen once. The chain is built from TRBV6-5 and TRBJ1-2; TRBD1 aligns across 8 bases. Unmatched junction bases numbered 5, after V lost 7 bases and J lost 4 bases. Germline V gene sequence: CDR1 MNHEY, CDR2 SVGAGI. CDR3 length: 13 residues. CDR3: CASTRQGIYGYTF. The CDR3 region has the DNA TGTGCCAGCACCCGACAGGGGATCTATGGCTACACCTTC.

The chain links TRBV3-1 (or the pseudogene TRBV3-2) to TRBJ2-5; 7 bases are a match to TRBD2. The length of the CDR3 is 15 residues. With 1 base clipped from V and 4 bases from J, the junction kept 6 bases outside the gene matches. Germline V gene data show CDR1 as LGHDT and CDR2 as YNNKEL (reference sequence). CDR3 loop: CASSQVWGGGETQYF. Here the CDR3 DNA reads TGTGCCAGCAGCCAAGTCTGGGGGGGTGGAGAGACCCAGTACTTC.

The genes are TRBV11-2 and TRBJ2-1, with D possibly TRBD2 on 5 matching bases. Trimming cost V 4 bases and J 4 bases, with 23 bases left between them. The CDR3 is 18 residues long. Per germline, CDR1 SGHAT and CDR2 FQNNGV. CDR3 coding DNA: TGTGCCAGCAGCTCCTCCTTCCCGAGAAGCGGACCATACAATGAGCAGTTCTTC. Translation: CASSSSFPRSGPYNEQFF.

The V gene is TRBV6-5, the J gene TRBJ2-7; D perhaps matches TRBD2 (5 bases). Germline loops: CDR1 MNHEY, CDR2 SVGAGI. The CDR3 consists of 15 residues. Trimming stripped 10 bases from V and 3 bases from J, with 22 bases between. CDR3: CATSALANLDYEQYF. The CDR3 coding sequence is TGTGCCACCTCCGCCTTAGCGAATTTAGACTACGAGCAGTACTTC.

The chain carries TRBV28 and TRBJ1-2, with D perhaps matching TRBD1 (6 bases). Germline V gene sequence: CDR1 MDHEN, CDR2 SYDVKM. Trimming left V 7 bases short and J 2 bases short, with 14 bases between. This CDR3 has 14 residues. The CDR3 DNA reads as TGTGCCAGCATAGAAGCAGGGGACAACTATGGCTACACCTTC. Translated: CASIEAGDNYGYTF.

The rearrangement links TRBV10-3 to TRBJ1-6; the match to TRBD1 covers 10 bases. The CDR3 is 16 residues long. The germline V gene encodes CDR1 ENHRY and CDR2 SYGVKD. Losses at the gene ends were 6 bases for V and 9 bases for J; bases not matched to a gene: 11. The CDR3 DNA follows: TGTGCCATCAGCCAAGAAGGGGACAGGGGTTCTTCACCCCTCCACTTT. This translates into CAISQEGDRGSSPLHF.

The sample holds one count of this clone. The chain is built from TRBV18 and TRBJ1-5; 7 bases align to TRBD1. The length of the CDR3 is 14 residues. CDR1 KGHSH and CDR2 LQKENI come from the germline V gene. J was trimmed by 5 bases and V by 6 bases; bases with no gene match: 7. The CDR3 region has the DNA TGTGCCAGCTCGGACTACAGGGGAGATCAGCCCCAGCATTTT. As protein: CASSDYRGDQPQHF.

The V gene is TRBV13, the J gene TRBJ1-3; the D is unclear. The ends were cut back, 2 bases at V and 0 bases at J, with 8 bases in the middle. The CDR3 has 15 amino acids. Germline V gives CDR1 PRHDT, CDR2 FYEKMQ (reference sequence). This CDR3 is CASSLTRGSGNTIYF. In DNA form, the CDR3 reads TGTGCCAGCAGCTTAACGCGTGGCTCTGGAAACACCATATATTTT.

The CDR3 region has the DNA TGTGCCATCAGACGGACCGGGATGAACACTGAAGCTTTCTTT. This translates into CAIRRTGMNTEAFF. The chain joins TRBV10-3 to TRBJ1-1; D gene unclear. The CDR3 spans 14 residues. The germline V gene has CDR1 ENHRY and CDR2 SYGVKD. The V end lost 6 bases, the J end lost 0 bases, and 11 bases lay between the germline ends.

The chain recombines TRBV7-6 with TRBJ1-1, with TRBD1 matching over 8 bases. The CDR3 is 15 residues long. V gave up 1 base and J gave up 11 bases; unmatched junction bases: 12. CDR1 and CDR2 from the germline V gene are SGHVS and FNYEAQ. The CDR3: CASSLGGQGSRWAFF. The CDR3 DNA is TGTGCCAGCAGCTTAGGTGGACAGGGCTCCCGGTGGGCTTTCTTT. The full variable domain, rest sourced from reference TRBV7-6 and TRBJ1-1, is GAGVSQSPRYKVTKRGQDVALRCDPISGHVSLYWYRQALGQGPEFLTYFNYEAQQDKSGLPNDRFSAERPEGSISTLTIQRTEQRDSAMYRCASSLGGQGSRWAFFGQGTRLTVV.

The chain uses TRBV14 and TRBJ2-7; possibly TRBD1 for D (7 bases). This CDR3 region has 12 residues. Germline V gene sequence: CDR1 SGHDN, CDR2 FVKESK. V dropped 1 base and J dropped 10 bases, with 11 bases sitting between them. CDR3 DNA: TGTGCCAGCAGCCAAGGGAGGGGGCGACAGTACTTC. Protein: CASSQGRGRQYF.

This clone was observed a single time. This chain uses TRBV19 with TRBJ1-1, with TRBD1 identical over 7 bases. The CDR3 extends over 16 amino acids. CDR1 is LNHDA and CDR2 is SQIVND in the germline V gene (reference sequence). The ends lost 5 bases at V and 7 bases at J; junction bases unmatched: 16. As DNA, the CDR3 is TGTGCCAGTAGTGTACAGACAGGGTGGATGGGAGGTGAAGCTTTCTTT. This codes for CASSVQTGWMGGEAFF.

CDR3: CATNRVDRVRDTQYF. The CDR3 nucleotides are TGTGCCACCAACCGGGTCGACAGGGTAAGGGATACGCAGTATTTT. This rearrangement joins TRBV28 to TRBJ2-3, with TRBD1 matching 7 bases. V trimming: 10 bases; J trimming: 6 bases; junction bases outside the gene matches: 16. Germline CDR1 and CDR2: MDHEN and SYDVKM. This CDR3 spans 15 amino acids.

This chain links TRBV12-5 with TRBJ1-6; no definite D call. This CDR3 has 13 amino acids. V lost 7 bases to trimming and J lost 10 bases, with 14 bases between them. Germline loops: CDR1 LGHNT, CDR2 FRNRAP. CDR3 DNA: TGTGCTAGTGCCCTACTAGCCGGGTCACCCCTCCACTTT. Amino acids: CASALLAGSPLHF.

The rearrangement uses TRBV18 and TRBJ2-1, with TRBD2 identical over 16 bases. This CDR3 is 16 amino acids long. V shed 3 bases and J 4 bases; nucleotides not matched to a gene: 0. Germline V gene sequence: CDR1 KGHSH, CDR2 LQKENI. The CDR3 region has the DNA TGTGCCAGCTCACCGGGACTAGCGGGAGGGTACAATGAGCAGTTCTTC. Its protein product is CASSPGLAGGYNEQFF.

V is TRBV10-3 and J is TRBJ2-2; TRBD1 might be the D (6 bases). The CDR3 totals 14 residues. Trimming took 8 bases from V and 3 from J, leaving 13 bases between them. Per germline, CDR1 ENHRY and CDR2 SYGVKD. The CDR3 reads CAIGDGTHTGELFF. Written as DNA, the CDR3 is TGTGCCATCGGGGACGGGACACACACCGGGGAGCTGTTTTTT.

The count of this clone is one. The V gene is TRBV7-2, the J gene TRBJ2-7; D uncertain. CDR1 and CDR2 (germline): SGHTA, FQGNSA. V lost 0 bases and J lost 3, with 9 bases in between. The CDR3 runs 14 residues. CDR3 sequence: CASSLAGDNYEQYF. The CDR3 DNA reads as TGTGCCAGCAGCTTAGCAGGAGATAACTACGAGCAGTACTTC. Filled out from reference TRBV7-2 and TRBJ2-7, the complete variable domain reads GAGVSQSPSNKVTEKGKDVELRCDPISGHTALYWYRQSLGQGLEFLIYFQGNSAPDKSGLPSDRFSAERTGGSVSTLTIQRTQQEDSAVYLCASSLAGDNYEQYFGPGTRLTVT.

As regards this clone: Germline is not matched at one junction end, which may reflect a read error. The chain links TRBV27 to TRBJ1-2; 7 bases line up with TRBD1. The CDR3 runs to 11 residues. Per germline, CDR1 MNHEY and CDR2 SMNVEV (reference sequence). For the CDR3, the DNA is TGTGCCATCGGACAGGAGCCGCAACTCTGGTTC. Translating gives CAIGQEPQLWF.

The rearrangement joins TRBV28 to TRBJ1-3; TRBD1 agrees at 8 bases. The CDR3 is made up of 17 amino acids. The V gene's germline CDR1 is MDHEN and CDR2 SYDVKM. V was clipped by 7 bases and J by 4 bases; unmatched bases: 15. The CDR3 DNA follows: TGTGCCAGCACCAATGTTGTCAGGGGGCTGCGAGGAAACACCATATATTTT. The encoded protein is CASTNVVRGLRGNTIYF.

The sample holds one count of this clone. The V call is TRBV5-6, the J call TRBJ1-5; D call uncertain. There are 14 residues in the CDR3. V lost 3 bases to trimming and J lost 1 base, with 8 bases between them. Germline values: CDR1 SGHDT, CDR2 YYEEEE. CDR3 sequence (DNA): TGTGCCAGCAGCTCCGGGAGGAGCAATCAGCCCCAGCATTTT. Its translation is CASSSGRSNQPQHF.

The V gene is TRBV2, the J gene TRBJ1-2; 7 nucleotides match TRBD1. Trimming at V came to 2 bases and at J to 1 base, leaving 1 base not matched to a gene. The CDR3 extends over 14 amino acids. The germline CDR1 and CDR2 sequences are SNHLY and FYNNEI. DNA for the CDR3: TGTGCCAGCAGTGAACAGGGGGATAACTATGGCTACACCTTC. Translation gives CASSEQGDNYGYTF.

The rearrangement links TRBV2 to TRBJ2-1, with 11 bases that match TRBD2. Germline CDR1 and CDR2: SNHLY and FYNNEI. The CDR3 is made up of 14 amino acids. The J segment lost 9 bases and the V segment lost 7 bases, leaving 8 bases of the junction unmatched. Here the CDR3 reads CASKLLAGVGEQFF. CDR3 DNA: TGTGCCAGCAAATTACTAGCGGGAGTGGGTGAGCAGTTCTTC.

In nucleotides, the CDR3 is TGTGCCAGCAGTTTACGCAGACAGGGGTACTATGGCTACACCTTC. The encoded protein is CASSLRRQGYYGYTF. The V and J genes are TRBV27 and TRBJ1-2, with 8 bases identical to TRBD1. CDR1 and CDR2 from the germline V gene are MNHEY and SMNVEV (reference sequence). The CDR3 totals 15 residues. V was pared by 2 bases and J by 3 bases, with 5 bases of the junction left unmatched.

This sequence joins TRBV7-2 and TRBJ2-3; TRBD2 aligns across 7 bases. The CDR3 is 15 amino acids. The germline V gene encodes CDR1 SGHTA and CDR2 FQGNSA. V gave up 5 bases and J gave up 2 bases; unmatched junction bases: 7. CDR3 sequence: CASSLLAAYTDTQYF. DNA of the CDR3: TGTGCCAGCAGCCTCCTAGCGGCCTACACAGATACGCAGTATTTT.

The V gene is TRBV6-5, the J gene TRBJ1-1; tentative D call: TRBD1 (5 bases). CDR3 length equals 14 residues. CDR1 is MNHEY and CDR2 is SVGAGI in the germline V gene. Trimming stripped 8 bases from V and 6 bases from J, with 19 bases between. The chain's CDR3 is CASVIRGGFAEAFF. The CDR3 DNA reads TGTGCCAGCGTTATTAGGGGAGGTTTCGCTGAAGCTTTCTTT.

This clone has just one count. The rearrangement links TRBV5-1 to TRBJ2-1, with D possibly TRBD1 on 5 matching bases. The CDR3 length is 13 residues. V was clipped by 6 bases and J by 2 bases, with 9 bases between them. CDR1 SGHRS and CDR2 YFSETQ come from the germline V gene. DNA of the CDR3: TGCGCCAGCATGGACATAGCCTACAATGAGCAGTTCTTC. The encoded protein is CASMDIAYNEQFF.

The chain employs TRBV7-2 and TRBJ2-5; 8 nucleotides align to TRBD1. The V gene's germline CDR1 is SGHTA and CDR2 FQGNSA. The CDR3 is 16 amino acids. V was pared by 5 bases and J by 4 bases, with 12 bases of the junction left unmatched. CDR3 coding DNA: TGTGCCAGCAGCCCACAGGACAGGGATGGAATAGAGACCCAGTACTTC. It specifies CASSPQDRDGIETQYF.